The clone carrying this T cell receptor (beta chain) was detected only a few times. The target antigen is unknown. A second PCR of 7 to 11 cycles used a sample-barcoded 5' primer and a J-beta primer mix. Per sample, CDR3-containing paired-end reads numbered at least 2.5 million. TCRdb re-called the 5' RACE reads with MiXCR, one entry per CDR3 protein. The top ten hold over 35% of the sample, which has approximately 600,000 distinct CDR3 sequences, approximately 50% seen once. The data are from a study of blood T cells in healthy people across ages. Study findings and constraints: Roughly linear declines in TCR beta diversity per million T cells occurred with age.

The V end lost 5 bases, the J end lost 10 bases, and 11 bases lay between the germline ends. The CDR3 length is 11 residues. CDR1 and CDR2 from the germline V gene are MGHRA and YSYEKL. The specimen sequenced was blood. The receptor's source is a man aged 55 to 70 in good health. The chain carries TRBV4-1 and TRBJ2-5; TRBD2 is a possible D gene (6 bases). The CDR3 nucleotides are TGCGCCAGCAGCTCCCGCGGGGACCAGTACTTC. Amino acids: CASSSRGDQYF.